The T cell receptor beta chain described here comes from a study of cytomegalovirus exposure and HLA in healthy donors. This CDR3 has 14 residues. Per the germline V gene, CDR1 is MNHEY and CDR2 is SMNVEV (reference sequence). Germline trimming cut 3 bases from V and 5 bases from J; bases unmatched to any gene: 4. A multiplex PCR was run with 60 Vbeta primers and 13 Jbeta primers. Profiling relied on immunoSEQ multiplex PCR, and the TCRdb table lists in-frame clones only, not all of them. The data show 75,000 to 100,000 clones, about 74% seen once. Sequenced: PBMCs. This receptor was obtained from a male donor in good health and CMV-seronegative. V usage is TRBV27 and J usage is TRBJ2-1; 7 bases match TRBD2. The CDR3 reads CASSLTSRHNEQFF. The CDR3 coding sequence is TGTGCCAGCAGTTTGACTAGCAGGCACAATGAGCAGTTCTTC.